These 22 T cell receptor beta chains came from one sample sequenced in a study of control samples from healthy donors and cancer patients. TCRdb's table, derived via immunoSEQ multiplex PCR, lists solely in-frame clones and lacks some. The repertoire consists of approximately 180,000 clones, with roughly 92% occurring once and the leading ten covering 1.3%. The sample consisted of blood. All receptors derive from a woman aged 18 to 35 in good health.

The genes are TRBV4-1 and TRBJ2-3; TRBD1 matches 7 bases. Germline trimming cut 1 base from V and 1 base from J; bases unmatched to any gene: 5. CDR3 length equals 16 residues. CDR1 is MGHRA and CDR2 is YSYEKL in the germline V gene. CDR3 coding DNA: TGCGCCAGCAGCCAAGTGGCAGGGACAGGCACAGATACGCAGTATTTT. It is translated as CASSQVAGTGTDTQYF.

The rearrangement joins TRBV2 to TRBJ2-1, with D perhaps TRBD1 (6 bases). V lost 5 bases to trimming and J lost 4 bases, with 15 bases between them. Germline V lookup: CDR1 SNHLY, CDR2 FYNNEI. The CDR3 contains 15 residues. The CDR3 coding sequence is TGTGCCAGCAGTTCAGGGGTGGAATCTTACAATGAGCAGTTCTTC. Its protein is CASSSGVESYNEQFF.

The CDR3 sequence: CASSITGPPSNSPLHF. In DNA form, the CDR3 reads TGTGCCAGTAGTATAACGGGGCCGCCGTCTAATTCACCCCTCCACTTT. The rearrangement links TRBV19 to TRBJ1-6; maybe TRBD1 (5 bases). In germline, CDR1 is LNHDA, CDR2 SQIVND (reference sequence). Trimming took 2 bases from V and 6 from J, leaving 14 bases between them. This CDR3 is built from 16 residues. Supplemented by reference TRBV19 and TRBJ1-6, the full variable domain reads DGGITQSPKYLFRKEGQNVTLSCEQNLNHDAMYWYRQDPGQGLRLIYYSQIVNDFQKGDIAEGYSVSREKKESFPLTVTSAQKNPTAFYLCASSITGPPSNSPLHFGNGTRLTVT.

V is TRBV15 and J is TRBJ1-5; tentative D call: TRBD1 (5 bases). The CDR3 is 19 amino acids. V gave up 0 bases and J gave up 0 bases, with 18 bases separating them. Germline CDR1 and CDR2: LNHNV and YYDKDF (reference sequence). This CDR3 is CATSRDGPWGPNSNQPQHF. Here the CDR3 DNA reads TGTGCCACCAGCAGAGATGGCCCATGGGGCCCGAATAGCAATCAGCCCCAGCATTTT.

The chain employs TRBV7-8 and TRBJ1-1, with 8 bases aligning to TRBD1. CDR3 size: 15 residues. Germline CDR1 is SGHVS and CDR2 is FQNEAQ. The J segment lost 3 bases and the V segment lost 5 bases, leaving 8 bases of the junction unmatched. CDR3 protein: CASSVDRGLDTEAFF. The DNA of the CDR3 is TGTGCCAGCAGCGTAGACAGGGGCCTGGACACTGAAGCTTTCTTT.

Of note for this clone: Other nucleotide sequences in the sample specify the same CDR3. The chain uses TRBV9 and TRBJ2-2, with D possibly being TRBD1 (6 bases). The V end was cut by 4 bases, the J end by 1 base, with 8 bases between. CDR1 and CDR2 from the germline V gene are SGDLS and YYNGEE. This CDR3 spans 14 amino acids. CDR3 loop: CASSSTGNTGELFF. CDR3 DNA: TGTGCCAGCAGCTCGACAGGGAACACCGGGGAGCTGTTTTTT.

The CDR3 region has the DNA TGTGCCAGCAGCTTAGCTTCGGGGCCCCAAGAGACCCAGTACTTC. It codes for CASSLASGPQETQYF. This chain joins TRBV7-8 and TRBJ2-5, with D perhaps assigned TRBD1 or TRBD2 (5 bases each). The germline V and J ends were trimmed by 0 bases and 1 base, with 9 bases remaining between them. Germline CDR1 and CDR2: SGHVS and FQNEAQ. The CDR3 totals 15 residues.

This clone was detected once. V usage is TRBV28 and J usage is TRBJ1-5, with a tentative D call TRBD1 (6 bases). The CDR3 spans 15 residues. V lost 6 bases and J lost 4, with 16 bases in between. Germline V gene lookup returns CDR1 MDHEN and CDR2 SYDVKM. The CDR3 loop reads CASRREGERNQPQHF. The CDR3 DNA follows: TGTGCCAGCAGACGAGAGGGGGAGCGGAATCAGCCCCAGCATTTT.

This chain connects TRBV7-9 to TRBJ1-4; D is undetermined. The V end was cut by 1 base, the J end by 17 bases, with 14 bases between. Germline values: CDR1 SEHNR, CDR2 FQNEAQ (reference sequence). The length of the CDR3 is 12 residues. The CDR3 loop is CASSLDESRRFF. CDR3 DNA sequence: TGTGCCAGCAGCTTAGACGAGAGCCGAAGATTTTTT. The full variable domain, with the rest looked up from reference TRBV7-9 and TRBJ1-4, is DTGVSQNPRHKITKRGQNVTFRCDPISEHNRLYWYRQTLGQGPEFLTYFQNEAQLEKSRLLSDRFSAERPKGSFSTLEIQRTEQGDSAMYLCASSLDESRRFFGSGTQLSVL.

CDR3 coding DNA: TGTGCCAGTAGTACGATGGCGAACACTGAAGCTTTCTTT. This codes for CASSTMANTEAFF. V and J are TRBV19 and TRBJ1-1, with D hard to call. Germline V CDR1 and CDR2: LNHDA, SQIVND (reference sequence). V dropped 4 bases and J dropped 1 base, with 7 bases sitting between them. The CDR3 consists of 13 residues.

The genes are TRBV12-2 and TRBJ1-1. TRBV12-2 is classified as a pseudogene. This CDR3 has 13 amino acids. DNA for the CDR3: TGTGCAAGTCGCTTAGCGTTTGAACTTGAAGCTTTCTTT. Its translation is CASRLAFELEAFF.

The rearrangement links TRBV15 to TRBJ1-2; D possibly corresponds to TRBD1 (6 bases). V dropped 8 bases and J dropped 6 bases, with 13 bases sitting between them. The length of the CDR3 is 12 residues. Germline CDR1 reads LNHNV; CDR2 reads YYDKDF (reference sequence). CDR3 coding DNA: TGTGCCACCGAGGGGACAACAAATGGCTACACCTTC. Translation gives CATEGTTNGYTF.

The gene calls are TRBV6-2 or TRBV6-3 and TRBJ2-2; the D call may be TRBD1 or TRBD2 (5 bases each). There are 15 residues in the CDR3. V was pared by 4 bases and J by 2 bases, with 11 bases between. The germline V gene has CDR1 MNHEY and CDR2 SVGEGT. In DNA, the CDR3 is TGTGCCAGCAGTTGGTCAGGGACCAACACCGGGGAGCTGTTTTTT. Translation: CASSWSGTNTGELFF.

V gene TRBV7-2 combines with J gene TRBJ2-1; no clear D gene. The length of the CDR3 is 14 residues. Trimming cost V 0 bases and J 6 bases, with 9 bases left between them. Germline CDR1 SGHTA, CDR2 FQGNSA. The CDR3 protein is CASSLASLLNEQFF. The CDR3 DNA sequence: TGTGCCAGCAGCTTAGCGTCCCTCCTCAATGAGCAGTTCTTC.

The rearrangement joins TRBV3-1 (or the pseudogene TRBV3-2) to TRBJ2-7; TRBD2 aligns across 8 bases. The CDR3 contains 16 residues. The V segment lost 4 bases and the J segment 7 bases; nucleotides outside the gene matches: 15. The germline CDR1 and CDR2 sequences are LGHDT and YNNKEL (reference sequence). CDR3 in DNA: TGTGCCAGCAGCCTTTTTAGCGGGAAGGTCCTTCGGGAGCAGTACTTC. Its translation: CASSLFSGKVLREQYF.

The CDR3 spells CASSYAGSYEQYF. The CDR3 region has the DNA TGTGCCAGCAGTTACGCGGGGTCCTACGAGCAGTACTTC. The V gene is TRBV6-6, the J gene TRBJ2-7; D is possibly TRBD2 (6 bases). The CDR3 spans 13 residues. In germline, CDR1 is MNHNY, CDR2 SVGAGI (reference sequence). V lost 2 bases, J lost 1 base, and 6 bases lay in between.

In this sample, this clone turned up once. The gene calls are TRBV6-2 or TRBV6-3 and TRBJ1-5; D is unclear. This CDR3 is built from 13 residues. From germline, CDR1 is MNHEY and CDR2 SVGEGT. V was shortened by 3 bases and J by 2 bases, with 5 bases between the two germline ends. CDR3 coding DNA: TGTGCCAGCAGTTATAGGGGCAATCAGCCCCAGCATTTT. Its translation: CASSYRGNQPQHF.

The gene calls are TRBV7-9 and TRBJ2-7; D remains ambiguous. The V gene's germline CDR1 is SEHNR and CDR2 FQNEAQ (reference sequence). V shed 5 bases and J shed 5 bases, with 13 bases lying between them. This CDR3 spans 13 amino acids. The CDR3 bases are TGTGCCAGCAGCCGTCTGGGGTTAGACGAGCAGTACTTC. Encoded protein: CASSRLGLDEQYF.

The chain has TRBV5-1 and TRBJ2-2, with 8 bases identical to TRBD1. The germline V gene has CDR1 SGHRS and CDR2 YFSETQ. With V trimmed by 0 bases and J by 5 bases, 12 bases remained unmatched. This CDR3 is 18 amino acids long. In DNA form, the CDR3 reads TGCGCCAGCAGCTTGGTCCCTCTAGACAGGGGTTGGACCGGGGAGCTGTTTTTT. Translating it yields CASSLVPLDRGWTGELFF.

This chain uses TRBV7-8 with TRBJ2-3, with 8 bases matching TRBD1. Germline CDR1 reads SGHVS; CDR2 reads FQNEAQ. The CDR3 loop spans 15 amino acids. V shed 3 bases, J shed 0 bases, and the junction held 2 bases outside the gene matches. The CDR3 spells CASSFWTGSTDTQYF. Written as DNA, the CDR3 is TGTGCCAGCAGCTTCTGGACAGGGAGCACAGATACGCAGTATTTT.

The chain is built from TRBV28 and TRBJ1-5, with 7 bases that match TRBD1. The CDR3 is 18 amino acids. V lost 5 bases and J lost 1; bases outside the gene matches: 14. Germline V gene lookup returns CDR1 MDHEN and CDR2 SYDVKM. The CDR3 coding sequence is TGTGCCAGCAGTCAGGAAGGTGTGTGGGGACAGAGCAATCAGCCCCAGCATTTT. Its protein product is CASSQEGVWGQSNQPQHF. Variable domain in full (rest from reference TRBV28 and TRBJ1-5): DVKVTQSSRYLVKRTGEKVFLECVQDMDHENMFWYRQDPGLGLRLIYFSYDVKMKEKGDIPEGYSVSREKKERFSLILESASTNQTSMYLCASSQEGVWGQSNQPQHFGDGTRLSIL.

The V call is TRBV27, the J call TRBJ1-2; 7 positions match TRBD1. The CDR3 covers 14 residues. Germline CDR1 is MNHEY and CDR2 is SMNVEV (reference sequence). V shed 6 bases, J shed 0 bases, and the junction held 4 bases outside the gene matches. CDR3: CASRGTAANYGYTF. In DNA form, the CDR3 reads TGTGCCAGCAGGGGGACAGCAGCTAACTATGGCTACACCTTC.